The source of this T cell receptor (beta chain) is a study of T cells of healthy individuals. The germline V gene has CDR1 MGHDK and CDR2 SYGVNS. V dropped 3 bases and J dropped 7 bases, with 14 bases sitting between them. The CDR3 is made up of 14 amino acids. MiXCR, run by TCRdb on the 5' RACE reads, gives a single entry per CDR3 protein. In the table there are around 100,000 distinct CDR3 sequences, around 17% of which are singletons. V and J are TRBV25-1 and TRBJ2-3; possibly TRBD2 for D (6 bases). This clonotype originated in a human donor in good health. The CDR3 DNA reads TGTGCCAGCAGTGATAGCGGCGGGAAGAATACGCAGTATTTT. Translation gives CASSDSGGKNTQYF.